This TCR beta chain is from a study of low-dose radiotherapy and immunotherapy resistance in tumors. There are 16 residues in the CDR3. Unmatched junction bases numbered 8, after V lost 3 bases and J lost 5 bases. Looked up from germline, CDR1 is KGHDR and CDR2 is SFDVKD. This clonotype was seen ten or more times. Described time point: after trial treatment. Indicated treatment: LDRT plus nivolumab, ipilimumab, low-dose cyclophosphamide and aspirin (RACIN trial). Primers used for first-strand cDNA, a TRAV- and TRBV-specific set, covered both alpha and beta chains. Using a constant-region primer together with a V-primer adapter, TCRs were subjected to approximately 20 PCR cycles of amplification. TCRdb independently ran MiXCR on the reads; one entry per CDR3 protein. The table lists nearly 60,000 distinct CDR3 sequences, 20% to 25% of them singletons.

The starting material was PBMCs, obtained after low-dose radiotherapy plus immunotherapy. The TCR sequence derives from a male donor with prostate cancer. V usage is TRBV24-1 and J usage is TRBJ2-1, with 8 nucleotides matching TRBD2. For the CDR3, the DNA is TGTGCCACCAGTGATCCCCAAGCGGGAGCAGACAATGAGCAGTTCTTC. This gives the protein CATSDPQAGADNEQFF.